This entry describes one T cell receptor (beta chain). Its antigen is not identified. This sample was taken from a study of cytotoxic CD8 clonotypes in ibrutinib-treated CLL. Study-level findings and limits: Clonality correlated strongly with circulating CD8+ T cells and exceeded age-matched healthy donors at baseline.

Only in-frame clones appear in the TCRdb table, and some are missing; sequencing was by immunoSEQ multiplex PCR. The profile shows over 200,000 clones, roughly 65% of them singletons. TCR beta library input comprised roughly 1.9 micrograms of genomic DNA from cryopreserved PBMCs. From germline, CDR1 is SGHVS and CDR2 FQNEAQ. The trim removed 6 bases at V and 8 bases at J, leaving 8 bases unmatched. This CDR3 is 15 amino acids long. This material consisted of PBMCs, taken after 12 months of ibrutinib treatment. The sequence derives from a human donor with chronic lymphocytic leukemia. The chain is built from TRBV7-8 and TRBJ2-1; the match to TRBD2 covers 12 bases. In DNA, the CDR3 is TGTGCCAGCAGACCTAGCGGGGGGGCCTGGGATGAGCAGTTCTTC. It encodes CASRPSGGAWDEQFF.